The clone carrying this TCR delta chain was observed a handful of times. The antigen is undetermined. After alphabeta T cell depletion, CD3+ Vdelta1+ Vdelta2- thymocytes were sorted. The data are from a study of Vδ1+ human thymocytes. Study findings and constraints: Unlike peripheral blood Vdelta1+ controls, thymic delta-chain sequences included 15% to 20% Vdelta2 and few Vdelta3. Thymic TRG and TRD repertoires appeared highly polyclonal, with Gaussian CDR3 length distributions.

Sequences come from RNA converted to cDNA by reverse transcription. Pooled V-gene forward primers with one constant-region reverse primer generated the CDR3 amplicons by multiplex PCR. TCRdb made new clone calls on the multiplex PCR reads using CATT. This sample has around 60,000 delta-chain clones, with around 15% found just once. J was trimmed by 1 base and V by 0 bases; bases with no gene match: 11. This CDR3 has 18 amino acids. Germline CDR1 reads TSWWSYY; CDR2 reads QGS. The chain links TRDV1 to TRDJ1, with 7 positions matching TRDD3. The receptor was derived from a girl less than two years old who had congenital heart surgery. The sequenced sample was Vdelta1+ gamma-delta thymocytes from the thymus. Described subset: FACS-sorted CD3+ TCRalphabeta- TCRVdelta1+ TCRVdelta2- thymocytes. The CDR3 DNA follows: TGTGCTCTTGGGGAACTCGATTTGCCTGGGGGGCTCACCGATAAACTCATCTTT. This translates into CALGELDLPGGLTDKLIF.